This TCR beta chain came from a study of T cells after yellow fever vaccination. This clonotype was counted ten times or more. The target antigen is unknown. TCR cDNA, made by 5'RACE template switching, carried an added universal primer site and UMIs. TCRdb itself ran the 5' RACE reads through MiXCR, one entry per CDR3 protein. The top ten hold more than 20% of the sample, which has 300,000 or so distinct CDR3 sequences, roughly 4.3% seen once. Regarding the study as a whole: Clones from primary vaccination mostly reappeared after the booster (around 96% CD4, about 88% CD8). A small proportion of clonotypes was detected in both the CD4 and CD8 compartments.

This TCR was sampled from a man between 18 and 29 years old who received the YFV17D yellow fever vaccine. The source material was PBMCs, sampled 5 days after the yellow fever booster vaccination.

This CDR3 is CASSYSRFELQETQYF. The CDR3 nucleotides read TGTGCCAGCAGTTACTCGAGATTCGAATTACAAGAGACCCAGTACTTC. The genes are TRBV6-5 and TRBJ2-5; D remains unclear. The CDR3 consists of 16 residues. Germline V gene sequence: CDR1 MNHEY, CDR2 SVGAGI. Trimming stripped 0 bases from V and 2 bases from J, with 13 bases between.